This TCR beta chain was observed in a study of Tregs in tolerant kidney transplant recipients. Study-wide points: Tregs expanded with activated donor B cells seemed most donor-specific. Biological reproducibility was not directly addressed, but technical replication error appeared minimal.

Germline assignment: CDR1 SSHAT and CDR2 FNYEAQ (reference sequence). The CDR3 contains 14 residues. About this clone: Its antigen is currently unknown. The junction departs from germline at one end; a sequencing error may be responsible.

Unstimulated regulatory T cells (CD4+CD25+CD127-), CD4+CD25- non-regulatory cells, CD4 and CD8 cells were FACS-sorted from thawed PBMCs. Profiled with immunoSEQ multiplex PCR; TCRdb holds only in-frame clones, not every one. The sample lists about 240,000 clones, about 86% occurring once. The receptor's source is a human donor in good health. Input material: CD4+ T cells from blood. This chain links TRBV7-7 with TRBJ2-7, with 9 bases aligning to TRBD1. DNA for the CDR3: TGTGCTAGCAGCTTAGGGACAGGGACCTACGAGCAGTACTTC. Translating it yields CASSLGTGTYEQYF.